Listed below are T cell receptor beta chains from one sample, sequenced in a study of lymphopenia after photon versus proton radiotherapy. Libraries were prepared by immunoSEQ multiplex PCR; TCRdb keeps only in-frame clonotypes and omits some of them. The sample has about 68,000 clones, approximately 91% seen once. The specimen was peripheral blood, collected from a patient treated with photon-based radiotherapy. The receptors shown here come from a woman in her 70s with pancreatic cancer. Each CDR3 is given with its conserved first and last residue. Fields, in order: V gene, J gene, D gene, clone size, CDR3 DNA, CDR3 protein. The D gene is left open where the match is weak. Rows give clone size only sometimes, using once, few, many, or a class for an expanded clone.

TRBV27	TRBJ1-2	TRBD1	.	TGTGCCAGCAGTTTATCGTCCCGACAGGGGGGCAACTATGGCTACACCTTC	CASSLSSRQGGNYGYTF
TRBV9	TRBJ2-1	TRBD2	.	TGTGCCAGCAGCGTAGGGGCTAGCGGGCATCGGATTGGTGAGCAGTTCTTC	CASSVGASGHRIGEQFF
TRBV7-3	TRBJ2-5	TRBD2	.	TGTGCCAGCAGCTTCAGCGGGAGGGGGGAGACCCAGTACTTC	CASSFSGRGETQYF
TRBV19	TRBJ2-7	TRBD2	.	TGTGCCAGTGAGTCGGCTAGCGGCCCTCCGGAGCAGTACTTC	CASESASGPPEQYF
TRBV5-6	TRBJ2-7	.	once	TGTGCCAGCAGCTTCCAAGGTTCCCACGAGCAGTACTTC	CASSFQGSHEQYF
TRBV27	TRBJ2-2	.	.	TGTGCCAGCAGTCCAAGGGGAGGTACCGGGGAGCTGTTTTTT	CASSPRGGTGELFF
TRBV9	TRBJ2-1	TRBD2	few	TGTGCCAGCAGCGTAGGTAAACTAGCGGATATTTACAATGAGCAGTTCTTC	CASSVGKLADIYNEQFF
TRBV11-2	TRBJ2-7	.	.	TGTGCCAGCAGCTTAGGGACCAGCAGCTACGAGCAGTACTTC	CASSLGTSSYEQYF
TRBV7-9	TRBJ2-7	.	.	TGTGCCAGCAGCTTAGTGAGCGGAAGCTCCTACGAGCAGTACTTC	CASSLVSGSSYEQYF
TRBV15	TRBJ2-1	.	.	TGTGCCACCAGCAGTGAATTAGGTGTCGTGCAGTTCTTC	CATSSELGVVQFF
TRBV30	TRBJ2-2	.	.	TGTGCCTGGAGTGTATGGGACACCGGGGAGCTGTTTTTT	CAWSVWDTGELFF
TRBV29-1	TRBJ2-7	.	.	TGCAGCGTTGATAGGGGGGGGCCTTCCTACGAGCAGTACTTC	CSVDRGGPSYEQYF
TRBV28	TRBJ2-7	.	.	TGTGCCAGCACCATAGCCCCGAGCTCCTACGAGCAGTACTTC	CASTIAPSSYEQYF
TRBV25-1	TRBJ2-7	.	once	TGTGCCAGCAGTGCAATAGACAGGCCTAGGAACGAGCAGTACTTC	CASSAIDRPRNEQYF
TRBV15	TRBJ1-1	.	.	TGTGCCACCAGCAGAGATCGAGGGGAGACTGAAGCTTTCTTT	CATSRDRGETEAFF
TRBV27	TRBJ2-6	.	once	TGTGCCAGCAGCCTAAACCCCCCAGTGTATAACTCTGGGGCCAACGTCCTGACTTTC	CASSLNPPVYNSGANVLTF
TRBV18	TRBJ1-2	.	few	TGTGCCAGCTCACCACGGAGGGTCTACTATGGCTACACCTTC	CASSPRRVYYGYTF
TRBV6-6	TRBJ1-2	.	.	TGTGCCAGCAGTTACTCAATTCTCCTGGGGTATAACGGCTACACCTTC	CASSYSILLGYNGYTF
TRBV30	TRBJ1-5	.	.	TGTGCCTGGAGTGTAGGCGGGAAGGATCAGCCCCAGCATTTT	CAWSVGGKDQPQHF
TRBV6-1	TRBJ2-3	.	.	TGTGCCAGCAGCCCGGGACCGAGAGCGCAGTATTTT	CASSPGPRAQYF
TRBV4-2	TRBJ2-1	.	.	TGTGCCAGCAGCCTAGCTAGCGCCCAGGCCTACAATGAGCAGTTCTTC	CASSLASAQAYNEQFF
TRBV25-1	TRBJ2-7	TRBD1	.	TGTGCCAGCAGTGAGTCAGGACAGGGTTGGACCTACGAGCAGTACTTC	CASSESGQGWTYEQYF
TRBV7-9	TRBJ2-7	TRBD2	.	TGTGCCAGCAGCCCCGTCCAAGGCCTAGCGGGAGGAAAGAACTACGAGCAGTACTTC	CASSPVQGLAGGKNYEQYF
TRBV4-3	TRBJ2-1	TRBD2	once	TGCGCCAGCAGCCAAGAGGCTAGCGGGCAGCTCAATGAGCAGTTCTTC	CASSQEASGQLNEQFF
TRBV5-1	TRBJ2-7	TRBD1	once	TGCGCCATCTACCGGGACAGGGGTTACGAGCAGTACTTC	CAIYRDRGYEQYF
TRBV5-1	TRBJ2-1	TRBD2	.	TGCGCCAGCACCTCCTCTAGCGGGTCCTACAATGAGCAGTTCTTC	CASTSSSGSYNEQFF
TRBV7-8	TRBJ2-7	.	.	TGTGCCAGCAGCTTAGTCCGGGGAACCTACGAGCAGTACTTC	CASSLVRGTYEQYF
TRBV6-1	TRBJ2-7	TRBD2	.	TGTGCCAGCAGTGCCACTAGCGGGTCCTCCTACGAGCAGTACTTC	CASSATSGSSYEQYF
TRBV28	TRBJ2-3	.	.	TGTGCCAGCAGTCCGGGGACGCGGACTAGCACAGATACGCAGTATTTT	CASSPGTRTSTDTQYF
TRBV7-9	TRBJ2-7	.	.	TGTGCCAGCAGCTTGGTGATGGCACAGGGATTAAACGAGCAGTACTTC	CASSLVMAQGLNEQYF
TRBV29-1	TRBJ2-3	TRBD1	.	TGCAGCACAACGACAGGGGGAGGGGGCACAGATACGCAGTATTTT	CSTTTGGGGTDTQYF
TRBV18	TRBJ2-7	TRBD2	.	TGTGCCAGCTCACCTTACAGCGGGAGCTACGAGCAGTACTTC	CASSPYSGSYEQYF
TRBV28	TRBJ2-1	.	once	TGTGCCAGCAGTTTAGACAGCTACAATGAGCAGTTCTTC	CASSLDSYNEQFF
TRBV4-2	TRBJ2-7	TRBD2	.	TGTGCCAGCAGCCAAGATCCAGCGGGAGGTATCTACGAGCAGTACTTC	CASSQDPAGGIYEQYF
TRBV13	TRBJ1-2	.	.	TGTGCCAGCAGCTTCGGGCTGTCACCTTCTAACTATGGCTACATCTTC	CASSFGLSPSNYGYIF
TRBV18	TRBJ2-7	.	few	TGTGCCAGCTCACTAGCTCGCCACGAGCAGTACTTC	CASSLARHEQYF
TRBV1	TRBJ2-2	.	.	TGCACCAGCAGCCAAGATGGTAGATGGGGCACCGGGGAGCTGTTTTTT	CTSSQDGRWGTGELFF
TRBV6-5	TRBJ2-7	.	.	TGTGCCAGCAGACCCGGATCCCACCTACTCTACGAGCAGTACTTC	CASRPGSHLLYEQYF
TRBV6-5	TRBJ2-7	.	.	TGTGCCAGCAGTTACTCGGGGGATGGTATTTACGAGCAGTACTTC	CASSYSGDGIYEQYF
TRBV12-1	TRBJ2-7	.	.	TGTGCCAGCAGCCCGCCCCAATGTATCTCCTACGAGCAGTACTTC	CASSPPQCISYEQYF
TRBV18	TRBJ2-7	TRBD2	.	TGTGCCAGCTCTCGGACTAGCGGGACCGCCTACGAGCAGTACTTC	CASSRTSGTAYEQYF
TRBV7-2	TRBJ2-5	TRBD1	.	TGTGCCAGCAGCCGTTATACAGGGGAGGAGACCCAGTACTTC	CASSRYTGEETQYF
TRBV29-1	TRBJ2-3	.	.	TGCAGCGTTACCCAGTCCAATTCTCTCACAGATACGCAGTATTTT	CSVTQSNSLTDTQYF
TRBV5-1	TRBJ2-2	.	.	TGCGCCAGCAGCCGGGAGACAGCTAACACCGGGGAGCTGTTTTTT	CASSRETANTGELFF
TRBV19	TRBJ1-4	.	.	TGTGCCAGTAGTATAGGTGGCAGTAAAAATGAAAAACTGTTTTTT	CASSIGGSKNEKLFF
TRBV4-1	TRBJ2-3	.	.	TGCGCCAGCAGCCAAAAAGGAGTGGGAGAAACAGATACGCAGTATTTT	CASSQKGVGETDTQYF
TRBV30	TRBJ1-4	.	.	TGTGCCTGGAGTGGGGACTCACGCAATGAAAAACTGTTTTTT	CAWSGDSRNEKLFF
TRBV4-1	TRBJ2-2	TRBD2	.	TGCGCCAGCAGCTGGACAGCGACTAGCGGGAGGGCGAACACCGGGGAGCTGTTTTTT	CASSWTATSGRANTGELFF
TRBV19	TRBJ2-2	.	.	TGTGCCAGTAGCCCAGTGTTGGGACTTAGGGGCACCGGGGAGCTGTTTTTT	CASSPVLGLRGTGELFF
TRBV5-6	TRBJ1-5	TRBD1	.	TGTGCCAGCAGCCCCTCGACAGGGGGTAGCAATCAGCCCCAGCATTTT	CASSPSTGGSNQPQHF